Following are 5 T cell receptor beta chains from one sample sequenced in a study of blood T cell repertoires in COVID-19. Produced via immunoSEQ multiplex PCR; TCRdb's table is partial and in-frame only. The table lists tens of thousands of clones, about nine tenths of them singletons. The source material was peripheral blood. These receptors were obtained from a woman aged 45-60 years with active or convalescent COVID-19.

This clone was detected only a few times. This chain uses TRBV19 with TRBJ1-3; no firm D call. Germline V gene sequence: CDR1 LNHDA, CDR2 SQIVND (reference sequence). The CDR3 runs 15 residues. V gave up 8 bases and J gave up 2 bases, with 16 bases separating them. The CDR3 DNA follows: TGTGCCAGTGGACTGGAGGTGGGAACTGGAAACACCATATATTTT. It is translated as CASGLEVGTGNTIYF.

CDR3 nucleotides: TGTGCCAGCAGACACGGGGGGTACGAGCAGTACTTC. Residues: CASRHGGYEQYF. The rearrangement joins TRBV5-6 to TRBJ2-7; TRBD2 matches at 7 bases. The CDR3 totals 12 residues. J was trimmed by 4 bases and V by 5 bases; bases with no gene match: 3. Looked up from germline, CDR1 is SGHDT and CDR2 is YYEEEE.

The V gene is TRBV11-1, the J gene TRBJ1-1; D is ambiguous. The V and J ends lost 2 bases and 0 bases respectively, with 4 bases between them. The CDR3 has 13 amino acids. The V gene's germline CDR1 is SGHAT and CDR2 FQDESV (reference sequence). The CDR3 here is CASSLNLNTEAFF. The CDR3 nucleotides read TGTGCCAGCAGCTTAAACTTGAACACTGAAGCTTTCTTT.

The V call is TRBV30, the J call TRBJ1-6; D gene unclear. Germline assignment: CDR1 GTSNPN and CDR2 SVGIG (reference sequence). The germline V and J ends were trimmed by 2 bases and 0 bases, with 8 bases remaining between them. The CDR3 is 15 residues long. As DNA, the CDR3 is TGTGCCTGGAGTCACTCGAGCTCCTATAATTCACCCCTCCACTTT. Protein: CAWSHSSSYNSPLHF. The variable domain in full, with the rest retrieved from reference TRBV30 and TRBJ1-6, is SQTIHQWPATLVQPVGSPLSLECTVEGTSNPNLYWYRQAAGRGLQLLFYSVGIGQISSEVPQNLSASRPQDRQFILSSKKLLLSDSGFYLCAWSHSSSYNSPLHFGNGTRLTVT.

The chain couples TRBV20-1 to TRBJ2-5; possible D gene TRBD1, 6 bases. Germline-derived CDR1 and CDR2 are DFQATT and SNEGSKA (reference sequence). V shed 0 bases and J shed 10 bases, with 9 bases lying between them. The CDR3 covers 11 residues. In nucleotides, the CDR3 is TGCAGTGCTAGAGATTCAGGGGTCCAGTACTTC. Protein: CSARDSGVQYF.